The 28 T cell receptor beta chains presented below share a single source sample, sequenced in a study of T cell responses to AZD1222 COVID-19 vaccine. Data came from immunoSEQ multiplex PCR; TCRdb stores just in-frame clones and leaves some out. The sample has 100,000 to 120,000 clones, roughly nine tenths seen once. Sequenced material: peripheral blood, taken on day 0 of AZD1222 vaccination. Source of these receptors: an adult in good health.

This chain joins TRBV5-5 and TRBJ2-7; perhaps TRBD1 as D (6 bases). This CDR3 has 15 amino acids. The germline gives CDR1 SGHKS, CDR2 YYEKEE (reference sequence). The germline V and J ends were trimmed by 0 bases and 2 bases, with 12 bases remaining between them. The CDR3 DNA reads as TGTGCCAGCAGCTTGGGACAGGCGCAAACCTACGAGCAGTACTTC. It codes for CASSLGQAQTYEQYF.

The CDR3, as DNA: TGTGCCAGCAGCTTAGGGGGGACAGCGTCCTACGAGCAGTACTTC. Translating gives CASSLGGTASYEQYF. The rearrangement uses TRBV11-3 and TRBJ2-7, with 7 bases lining up with TRBD1. Germline CDR1 is SGHNT and CDR2 is YENEEA. The CDR3 has 15 amino acids. After removal of 1 base from V and 1 base from J, the junction contained 4 bases not matched to a gene.

The chain is built from TRBV5-1 and TRBJ1-3, with D maybe TRBD1 (6 bases). The V end lost 0 bases, the J end lost 3 bases, and 13 bases lay between the germline ends. Germline CDR1 SGHRS, CDR2 YFSETQ. The CDR3 totals 16 residues. In DNA, the CDR3 is TGCGCCAGCAGCTTGGTGGGGGCTCGGATTGGAAACACCATATATTTT. Translated: CASSLVGARIGNTIYF.

The chain is built from TRBV14 and TRBJ1-6; D not certain. The germline gives CDR1 SGHDN, CDR2 FVKESK. The ends were cut back, 1 base at V and 7 bases at J, with 14 bases in the middle. CDR3 length equals 16 residues. DNA of the CDR3: TGTGCCAGCAGCCAAGTCCGAGGATTGAGGAATTCACCCCTCCACTTT. Encoded protein: CASSQVRGLRNSPLHF.

The chain links TRBV5-1 to TRBJ1-1; 7 positions match TRBD1. This CDR3 is built from 14 residues. Trimming took 4 bases from V and 8 from J; bases not matched to a gene: 11. Germline V gene data show CDR1 as SGHRS and CDR2 as YFSETQ. CDR3 in amino acids: CASSKTGQTGEAFF. CDR3 in DNA: TGCGCCAGCAGCAAAACAGGACAGACAGGGGAAGCTTTCTTT.

This chain connects TRBV6-5 to TRBJ2-5, with 8 nucleotides matching TRBD2. V shed 3 bases, J shed 5 bases, and the junction held 8 bases outside the gene matches. The CDR3 spans 15 residues. Germline CDR1 and CDR2: MNHEY and SVGAGI. CDR3 region: CASSYLSGSAETQYF. The CDR3, as DNA: TGTGCCAGCAGTTATTTAAGCGGGAGTGCTGAGACCCAGTACTTC.

The V and J genes are TRBV6-5 and TRBJ2-1; tentative D call: TRBD1 (6 bases). The CDR3 sequence is 15 residues long. Per germline, CDR1 MNHEY and CDR2 SVGAGI. V gave up 2 bases and J gave up 6 bases, with 14 bases separating them. As DNA, the CDR3 is TGTGCCAGCAGTTACCAAGGACAGAAAAGCAATGAGCAGTTCTTC. Translated, it gives CASSYQGQKSNEQFF.

This clone has a handful of counts. The rearrangement uses TRBV25-1 and TRBJ1-4; a weak D match, TRBD1 (5 bases). The V gene's germline CDR1 is MGHDK and CDR2 SYGVNS. Between the trimmed V and J ends, which lost 5 bases and 0 bases, there was a span of 16 bases. This CDR3 is 17 amino acids long. CDR3 region: CASSLARMGATNEKLFF. CDR3 nucleotide sequence: TGTGCCAGCAGTCTCGCGAGGATGGGGGCAACTAATGAAAAACTGTTTTTT.

This sequence joins TRBV12-3 or TRBV12-4 and TRBJ1-6; no firm D call. The CDR3 contains 13 residues. Trimming left V 2 bases short and J 10 bases short, with 9 bases between. Here the CDR3 reads CASSLKDVSPLHF. In DNA, the CDR3 is TGTGCCAGCAGTTTAAAGGACGTCTCACCCCTCCACTTT.

There are a few counts of this clone. The chain carries TRBV5-4 and TRBJ2-7, with 7 bases lining up with TRBD1. Trimming cost V 3 bases and J 2 bases; bases outside gene matches: 11. Germline CDR1 reads SGHNT; CDR2 reads YYREEE (reference sequence). The CDR3 is made up of 16 amino acids. The CDR3 sequence: CASSSSPGQNPYEQYF. The CDR3, as DNA: TGTGCCAGCAGCTCCAGCCCGGGACAGAATCCCTACGAGCAGTACTTC.

This chain joins TRBV3-1 (or the pseudogene TRBV3-2) and TRBJ1-2, with TRBD1 matching 7 bases. Germline V gene data show CDR1 as LGHDT and CDR2 as YNNKEL (reference sequence). After removal of 5 bases from V and 2 bases from J, the junction contained 8 bases not matched to a gene. There are 15 residues in the CDR3. In DNA, the CDR3 is TGTGCCAGCAGCACCCATCGACAGGGAAACTATGGCTACACCTTC. The encoded protein is CASSTHRQGNYGYTF.

J is TRBJ1-2 and V is TRBV5-1; 8 bases are a match to TRBD1. CDR3 size: 15 residues. V shed 4 bases, J shed 4 bases, and the junction held 9 bases outside the gene matches. Germline lookup yields CDR1 SGHRS and CDR2 YFSETQ. CDR3 bases: TGCGCCAGCAGCCCCCAGGGGGCTAAGGTCTATGGCTACACCTTC. Residues: CASSPQGAKVYGYTF. The whole variable domain, filled in from reference TRBV5-1 and TRBJ1-2, reads KAGVTQTPRYLIKTRGQQVTLSCSPISGHRSVSWYQQTPGQGLQFLFEYFSETQRNKGNFPGRFSGRQFSNSRSEMNVSTLELGDSALYLCASSPQGAKVYGYTFGSGTRLTVV.

V and J are TRBV7-9 and TRBJ2-7, with D tentatively TRBD1 (5 bases). The ends were cut back, 6 bases at V and 2 bases at J, with 14 bases in the middle. This CDR3 is built from 14 residues. CDR1 is SEHNR and CDR2 is FQNEAQ in the germline V gene (reference sequence). As DNA, the CDR3 is TGTGCCAGCAGTACAGGTTCACAGGCCTACGAGCAGTACTTC. Protein product: CASSTGSQAYEQYF.

The chain uses TRBV11-2 and TRBJ1-6, with a tentative D call TRBD1 (6 bases). This CDR3 contains 18 residues. With 5 bases removed from V and 1 base from J, the gap between germline ends came to 18 bases. From germline, CDR1 is SGHAT and CDR2 FQNNGV. The CDR3: CASSPRGGLGSYNSPLHF. CDR3 nucleotide sequence: TGTGCCAGCAGCCCCCGGGGGGGCCTTGGTTCCTATAATTCACCCCTCCACTTT.

The chain couples TRBV18 to TRBJ2-3; D not resolved. The CDR3 spans 14 residues. Germline CDR1 reads KGHSH; CDR2 reads LQKENI. Trimming shortened V by 6 bases and J by 1 base, and 11 bases separated the two germline ends. The CDR3 DNA is TGTGCCAGCTCCACGGGCATAGGCACAGATACGCAGTATTTT. This encodes CASSTGIGTDTQYF.

The CDR3 sequence: CASSVKSGGLANEKLFF. CDR3 coding DNA: TGTGCCAGCAGCGTAAAGTCGGGGGGGCTGGCTAATGAAAAACTGTTTTTT. V usage is TRBV5-6 and J usage is TRBJ1-4; maybe TRBD1 (6 bases). The CDR3 is 17 residues long. Looked up from germline, CDR1 is SGHDT and CDR2 is YYEEEE. Trimming took 4 bases from V and 3 from J, leaving 19 bases between them.

V usage is TRBV6-5 and J usage is TRBJ1-5, with 8 nucleotides matching TRBD1. CDR1 is MNHEY, CDR2 SVGAGI, per germline. This CDR3 contains 15 residues. Trimming at V came to 7 bases and at J to 9 bases, leaving 14 bases not matched to a gene. The CDR3 DNA is TGTGCCAGCAAGAGAGACAGGGGCCGCCAAGGGCCCCAGCATTTT. It translates to CASKRDRGRQGPQHF.

The chain employs TRBV25-1 and TRBJ1-1; D unresolved. V lost 2 bases, J lost 4 bases, and 11 bases lay in between. There are 14 residues in the CDR3. Germline V gene lookup returns CDR1 MGHDK and CDR2 SYGVNS. CDR3 DNA: TGTGCCAGCAGTGAAAGCGGGGTTCTCACTGAAGCTTTCTTT. As protein: CASSESGVLTEAFF. The whole variable domain, filled in from reference TRBV25-1 and TRBJ1-1, reads EADIYQTPRYLVIGTGKKITLECSQTMGHDKMYWYQQDPGMELHLIHYSYGVNSTEKGDLSSESTVSRIRTEHFPLTLESARPSHTSQYLCASSESGVLTEAFFGQGTRLTVV.

This chain connects TRBV3-1 (or the pseudogene TRBV3-2) to TRBJ1-3; no definite D call. V lost 3 bases, J lost 9 bases, and 6 bases lay in between. Per germline, CDR1 LGHDT and CDR2 YNNKEL (reference sequence). There are 11 residues in the CDR3. CDR3 residues: CASSQGVTIYF. In DNA, the CDR3 is TGTGCCAGCAGCCAGGGCGTCACCATATATTTT.

V is TRBV19 and J is TRBJ2-7; 8 bases fit TRBD1. The V and J ends lost 7 bases and 1 base, in that order; junction bases with no gene match: 9. This CDR3 is built from 15 residues. Looked up from germline, CDR1 is LNHDA and CDR2 is SQIVND (reference sequence). The CDR3 here is CASKVGTGTSYEQYF. Written as DNA, the CDR3 is TGTGCCAGTAAGGTTGGGACAGGAACGTCCTACGAGCAGTACTTC.

Here the CDR3 DNA reads TGTGCCAGCTCACCGTACGGGGCAGGGCAGGGCGAGCAGTACTTC. Its protein is CASSPYGAGQGEQYF. The chain carries TRBV18 and TRBJ2-7, with D perhaps TRBD1 or TRBD2 (5 bases each). CDR3 length: 15 amino acids. Trimming removed 3 bases at V and 6 bases at J, with 18 bases between. Germline V gene sequence: CDR1 KGHSH, CDR2 LQKENI.

The V gene is TRBV2, the J gene TRBJ2-5; D gene ambiguous. Germline loops: CDR1 SNHLY, CDR2 FYNNEI. V lost 5 bases and J 5 bases, leaving 6 bases between the germline ends. The length of the CDR3 is 11 residues. CDR3 bases: TGTGCCAGCAGTCCCCCGGAGACCCAGTACTTC. Its protein is CASSPPETQYF.

The gene calls are TRBV19 and TRBJ2-7; 7 bases map to TRBD1. The CDR3 is made up of 14 amino acids. Trimming at V came to 8 bases and at J to 0 bases, leaving 7 bases not matched to a gene. Germline V gene data show CDR1 as LNHDA and CDR2 as SQIVND (reference sequence). This CDR3 reads CASADRAYSYEQYF. The CDR3, as DNA: TGTGCCAGTGCTGACAGGGCTTACTCCTACGAGCAGTACTTC.

This clone was seen a single time. This chain links TRBV11-2 with TRBJ2-1; maybe TRBD2 (6 bases). The V and J ends lost 5 bases and 7 bases respectively, with 9 bases between them. Germline CDR1 reads SGHAT; CDR2 reads FQNNGV. The CDR3 covers 12 residues. CDR3 nucleotide sequence: TGTGCCAGCAGCATGGGACTTAATGAGCAGTTCTTC. Protein sequence: CASSMGLNEQFF.

This sequence joins TRBV7-2 and TRBJ1-1; no reliable D call. Trimming left V 5 bases short and J 2 bases short, with 18 bases between. CDR3 length: 16 residues. The V gene's germline CDR1 is SGHTA and CDR2 FQGNSA. CDR3 sequence (DNA): TGTGCCAGCAGCGCAAGACGGGGAAATTCAAACACTGAAGCTTTCTTT. It translates to CASSARRGNSNTEAFF.

Here the CDR3 DNA reads TGTGCCAGCAGTCTTGACAGGGTGTCCGGGGAGCTGTTTTTT. Its protein product is CASSLDRVSGELFF. The chain employs TRBV6-6 and TRBJ2-2; TRBD1 matches 7 bases. The V segment lost 5 bases and the J segment 6 bases; nucleotides outside the gene matches: 6. CDR1 is MNHNY, CDR2 SVGAGI, per germline (reference sequence). The CDR3 runs 14 residues.

V gene TRBV3-1 (or the pseudogene TRBV3-2) combines with J gene TRBJ2-2; 9 bases map to TRBD2. The trim removed 4 bases at V and 0 bases at J, leaving 3 bases unmatched. The CDR3 is 16 residues long. The germline gives CDR1 LGHDT, CDR2 YNNKEL (reference sequence). CDR3 coding DNA: TGTGCCAGCAGCCCGCTAGCGGGGTCGAACACCGGGGAGCTGTTTTTT. Translating gives CASSPLAGSNTGELFF.

This rearrangement joins TRBV6-5 to TRBJ1-1, with D possibly matching TRBD1 (5 bases). Germline V CDR1 and CDR2: MNHEY, SVGAGI. V was pared by 4 bases and J by 5 bases, with 14 bases between. The length of the CDR3 is 14 residues. This CDR3 reads CASSSSAGRTEAFF. CDR3 nucleotide sequence: TGTGCCAGCAGTTCCTCAGCGGGGCGTACTGAAGCTTTCTTT.